The rows below give T cell receptor beta chains drawn from one sample of a study of cytomegalovirus exposure and HLA in healthy donors. Assay: immunoSEQ multiplex PCR; the TCRdb copy retains only in-frame clones and omits some. The sample yields roughly 74,000 clones, of which the top ten take up 6.5% to 9%. Sample: PBMCs. The receptor source for this set is a female donor in good health and CMV-seropositive. Both conserved end residues are part of each CDR3. The order of the fields is J gene, CDR3 length, V gene, CDR3 protein.

j_gene: TRBJ1-1; len: 16; v_gene: TRBV18; CDR3aa: CASSPSMSRGGTEAFF
j_gene: TRBJ2-3; len: 14; v_gene: TRBV6-4; CDR3aa: CASSETSGTDTQYF
j_gene: TRBJ2-7; len: 14; v_gene: TRBV9; CDR3aa: CASSVEGWDIEQYF
j_gene: TRBJ2-5; len: 17; v_gene: TRBV5-4; CDR3aa: CASSSTGTSGRRETQYF
j_gene: TRBJ2-3; len: 13; v_gene: TRBV6-5; CDR3aa: CASGQSPTDTQYF
j_gene: TRBJ2-1; len: 16; v_gene: TRBV7-9; CDR3aa: CASSLWGQGMGNEQFF
j_gene: TRBJ2-1; len: 16; v_gene: TRBV29-1; CDR3aa: CSVDLGTSGRGGEQFF
j_gene: TRBJ2-1; len: 15; v_gene: TRBV5-1; CDR3aa: CASRPGGANNNEQFF
j_gene: TRBJ2-5; len: 13; v_gene: TRBV27; CDR3aa: CASSFTGVETQYF
j_gene: TRBJ1-1; len: 14; v_gene: TRBV7-6; CDR3aa: CASSPQGVNTEAFF
j_gene: TRBJ2-3; len: 10; v_gene: TRBV20-1; CDR3aa: CSGLKDTQYF
j_gene: TRBJ1-5; len: 15; v_gene: TRBV7-3; CDR3aa: CASSPGGGSNQPQHF
j_gene: TRBJ1-1; len: 13; v_gene: TRBV7-2; CDR3aa: CASSFAGTPEAFF
j_gene: TRBJ2-6; len: 18; v_gene: TRBV19; CDR3aa: CASSIRWAGPSGANVLTF
j_gene: TRBJ2-5; len: 16; v_gene: TRBV19; CDR3aa: CASSIGAGEIRETQYF
j_gene: TRBJ1-3; len: 17; v_gene: TRBV25-1; CDR3aa: CASSAWDRGTPGNTIYF
j_gene: TRBJ2-1; len: 14; v_gene: TRBV6-5; CDR3aa: CASSYLSSYNEQFF
j_gene: TRBJ2-7; len: 13; v_gene: TRBV2; CDR3aa: CASSEIRSYEQYF
j_gene: TRBJ2-5; len: 13; v_gene: TRBV7-2; CDR3aa: CASSSWTEETQYF
j_gene: TRBJ1-4; len: 11; v_gene: TRBV29-1; CDR3aa: CSARRNEKLFF